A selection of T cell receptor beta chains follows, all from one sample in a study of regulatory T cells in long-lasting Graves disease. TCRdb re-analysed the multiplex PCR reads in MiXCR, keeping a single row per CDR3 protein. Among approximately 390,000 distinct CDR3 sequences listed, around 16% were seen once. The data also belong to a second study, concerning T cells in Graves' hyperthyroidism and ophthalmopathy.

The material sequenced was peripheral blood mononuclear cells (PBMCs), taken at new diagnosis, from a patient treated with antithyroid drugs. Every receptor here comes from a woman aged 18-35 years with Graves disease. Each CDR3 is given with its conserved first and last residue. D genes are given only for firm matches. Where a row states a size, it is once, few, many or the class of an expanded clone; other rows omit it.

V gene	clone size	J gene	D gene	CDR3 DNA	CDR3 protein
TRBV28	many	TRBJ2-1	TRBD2	TGTGCCAGCAGTGTAGGGAGCGGGGGGGTAGCCAATGAGCAGTTCTTC	CASSVGSGGVANEQFF
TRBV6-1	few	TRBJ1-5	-	TGTGCCAGCAGCCCCAACAGCGATCAGCCCCAGCATTTT	CASSPNSDQPQHF
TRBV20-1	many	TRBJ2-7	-	TGCAGTGCTAGAGATTCGTCTTCCTACGAGCAGTACTTC	CSARDSSSYEQYF
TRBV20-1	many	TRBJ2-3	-	TGCAGTGCTAGAGACCAAGACCTTACTTCTAGCACAGATACGCAGTATTTT	CSARDQDLTSSTDTQYF
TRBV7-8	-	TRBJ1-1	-	TGTGCCAGCAGCTTAGTAGTGGGGACTGAAACTTTCTTT	CASSLVVGTETFF
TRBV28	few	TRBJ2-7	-	TGTGCCAGCAGTCCGTGGGTCACCTACGAGCAGTACTTC	CASSPWVTYEQYF
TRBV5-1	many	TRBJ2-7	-	TGCGCCAGCAGCCTGGCCACGGGGCTATCCTACGAGCAGTACTTC	CASSLATGLSYEQYF
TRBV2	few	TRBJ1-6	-	TGTGCCAGCAGACCCGCGGGGCTCATTTCCAATTCACCCCTCCACTTT	CASRPAGLISNSPLHF
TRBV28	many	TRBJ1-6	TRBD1	TGTGCCAGCAGTTCCGGGACAGGGGGCCCCCAACCCCTCCACTTT	CASSSGTGGPQPLHF
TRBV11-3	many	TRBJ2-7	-	TGTGCCAGCAGCGTAGGCACCGAACCCGAAGAGCAGTACTTC	CASSVGTEPEEQYF
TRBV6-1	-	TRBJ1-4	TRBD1	TGTGCCAGCAGGACCGGACAGGATGTCGGAAAACTGTTTTTT	CASRTGQDVGKLFF
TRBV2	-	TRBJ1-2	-	TGTGCCAGCAGTGAAGGGCTGGGCGGATACTATGGCTACACCTTC	CASSEGLGGYYGYTF
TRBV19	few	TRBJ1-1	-	TGTGCCAGTAGTATAGTAGACCGGATGAACACTGAAGCTTTCTTT	CASSIVDRMNTEAFF
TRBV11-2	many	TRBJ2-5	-	TGTGCCAGTACGGAGTGGGTCCAAGAGACCCAGTACTTC	CASTEWVQETQYF
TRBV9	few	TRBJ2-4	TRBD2	TGTGCCAGCAGCCCCCGTGTAGCGGGGGAAGGATTCATGGTCATTCAGTACTTC	CASSPRVAGEGFMVIQYF
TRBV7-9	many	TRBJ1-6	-	TGTGCCAGCAGCTTGACAGAAAATTCACCCCTCCACTTT	CASSLTENSPLHF